This T cell receptor beta chain was recovered during a study of Graves' ophthalmopathy and Graves' hyperthyroidism. Study findings and constraints: Ophthalmopathy cases were distinguished from stable hyperthyroidism by a 13-signature model, reaching over 85% sensitivity and approximately 81% specificity.

Ages of hyperthyroidism patients ran from 18 to 65, and their diagnoses were new, under 2 months' duration. The PBMCs were taken from roughly 9.3 ml of fresh peripheral blood. Trimming cost V 5 bases and J 5 bases; bases outside gene matches: 11. The CDR3 runs to 15 residues. Germline CDR1 is DFQATT and CDR2 is SNEGSKA (reference sequence). RNA transcripts provided the template for amplifying TCR beta CDR3 regions. The first round was an RT-PCR with HTBI primers, and the second round was a multiplex PCR. TCRdb used MiXCR to reprocess the multiplex PCR reads, holding one entry per CDR3 protein. Seen here are hundreds of thousands of distinct CDR3 sequences, over 20% observed once, and the top ten hold about 6.6%. The sample holds many counts of this clonotype. Antigen specificity is unknown.

The sequenced sample was peripheral blood. The source is a woman between 18 and 30 years old with stable Graves' hyperthyroidism. Some clones in this sample may be carry-over from other donors' samples. This chain uses TRBV20-1 with TRBJ2-5; 10 nucleotides match TRBD2. CDR3 coding DNA: TGCAGTGCTTACGGGTCTAGCGGGAGTCGTGAGACCCAGTACTTC. Its protein product is CSAYGSSGSRETQYF.